These 25 T cell receptor beta chains originate from one sample sequenced in a study of CD8 T cells in Susac syndrome (dated by TCRdb to between 2017 and 2020). The library was built by means of the immunoSEQ multiplex PCR assay. RNA was extracted with the RNeasy kit and roughly 0.45 to 1 ug was reverse transcribed using random hexamers. TCRdb reprocessing: public reads trimmed at Q25 with fastp, clones called with MiXCR, in-frame beta chains kept. Each entry is one CDR3 protein sequence, shown with its most common DNA and genes. The sample table contains about 300,000 distinct CDR3 sequences; only one count was recorded for roughly 90% of them. The ten largest make up approximately 0.2% of the sample. Material: CD8+ T cells from PBMCs. Source of these receptors: a human donor with multiple sclerosis.

A note on this clonotype: The conserved final phenylalanine or tryptophan is absent from the CDR3, which likely points to a read error. The rearrangement joins TRBV29-1 to TRBJ2-7; TRBD2 is a possible D gene (6 bases). Germline values: CDR1 SQVTM, CDR2 ANQGSEA. V was trimmed by 0 bases and J by 2 bases, leaving 14 bases between them. The CDR3 length is 15 residues. CDR3 loop: CSVEEAASDTYEQYL. The CDR3 region has the DNA TGCAGCGTTGAAGAGGCGGCTAGCGATACCTACGAGCAGTACTTG.

The rearrangement joins TRBV7-6 to TRBJ2-1; D gene ambiguous. V lost 3 bases and J lost 8, with 11 bases in between. The CDR3 is 13 residues long. CDR1 SGHVS and CDR2 FNYEAQ come from the germline V gene. Written as DNA, the CDR3 is TGTGCCAGCAGCTTTTGGGCAGGCGATGAGCAGTTCTTC. Its translation is CASSFWAGDEQFF.

The chain uses TRBV9 and TRBJ2-7; D is possibly TRBD1 or TRBD2 (6 bases each). Per germline, CDR1 SGDLS and CDR2 YYNGEE. The CDR3 extends over 14 amino acids. V gave up 4 bases and J gave up 6 bases, with 17 bases separating them. The CDR3 loop reads CASSPSGGTLEQYF. The CDR3 nucleotides read TGTGCCAGCAGCCCCTCGGGCGGGACACTCGAGCAGTACTTC. Full variable domain (rest looked up from reference TRBV9 and TRBJ2-7): DSGVTQTPKHLITATGQRVTLRCSPRSGDLSVYWYQQSLDQGLQFLIQYYNGEERAKGNILERFSAQQFPDLHSELNLSSLELGDSALYFCASSPSGGTLEQYFGPGTRLTVT.

The chain uses TRBV29-1 and TRBJ2-1; 8 bases agree with TRBD1. Trimming cost V 1 base and J 9 bases; bases outside gene matches: 8. This CDR3 comprises 14 residues. Per germline, CDR1 SQVTM and CDR2 ANQGSEA. For the CDR3, the DNA is TGCAGCGTTGAAGGAGGGGGCAGGGGGCTTGAGCAGTTCTTC. It codes for CSVEGGGRGLEQFF.

J is TRBJ2-1 and V is TRBV27; TRBD2 matches 10 bases. Germline CDR1 and CDR2: MNHEY and SMNVEV (reference sequence). With 1 base clipped from V and 0 bases from J, the junction kept 9 bases outside the gene matches. The CDR3 is 19 residues long. CDR3 bases: TGTGCCAGCAGTTTATTAGCTAGCGGGAGCACTAGCTCCTACAATGAGCAGTTCTTC. Translating gives CASSLLASGSTSSYNEQFF.

V is TRBV9 and J is TRBJ2-3, with 8 bases matching TRBD1. Germline-derived CDR1 and CDR2 are SGDLS and YYNGEE. This CDR3 is built from 15 residues. V was clipped by 6 bases and J by 2 bases; unmatched bases: 8. CDR3 amino acids: CASTAGTGSTDTQYF. The CDR3 nucleotides read TGTGCCAGCACAGCCGGGACAGGTTCCACAGATACGCAGTATTTT. The full variable domain, completed using reference TRBV9 and TRBJ2-3, is DSGVTQTPKHLITATGQRVTLRCSPRSGDLSVYWYQQSLDQGLQFLIQYYNGEERAKGNILERFSAQQFPDLHSELNLSSLELGDSALYFCASTAGTGSTDTQYFGPGTRLTVL.

V usage is TRBV12-3 or TRBV12-4 and J usage is TRBJ1-3; D is ambiguous. Trimming removed 5 bases from V and 0 bases from J, with 11 bases in between. The CDR3 length is 15 residues. The CDR3 DNA follows: TGTGCCAGCAGTATCTCGGTCAGCTCTGGAAACACCATATATTTT. Amino acid sequence: CASSISVSSGNTIYF.

The chain employs TRBV6-4 and TRBJ2-1, with TRBD2 identical over 7 bases. This CDR3 has 14 residues. V trimming: 4 bases; J trimming: 4 bases; junction bases outside the gene matches: 4. Germline V lookup: CDR1 MRHNA, CDR2 SNTAGT. The CDR3 is CASSVASGYNEQFF. The CDR3 DNA reads as TGTGCCAGCAGTGTGGCTAGCGGATACAATGAGCAGTTCTTC.

This clonotype was picked up a small number of times. The chain has TRBV20-1 and TRBJ2-1, with no clear D. V was clipped by 3 bases and J by 2 bases, with 14 bases between them. Germline-derived CDR1 and CDR2 are DFQATT and SNEGSKA (reference sequence). The length of the CDR3 is 15 residues. CDR3 region: CSASLARLPYNEQFF. Here the CDR3 DNA reads TGCAGTGCTAGTTTAGCCCGGCTTCCCTACAATGAGCAGTTCTTC.

The chain is built from TRBV7-8 and TRBJ2-2; 7 positions match TRBD2. Germline CDR1 reads SGHVS; CDR2 reads FQNEAQ. The CDR3 has 13 residues. J lost 7 bases, V lost 5 bases, and 4 bases had no gene match. The CDR3 bases are TGTGCCAGCAGCCCCCGGACTAGCGGGGAGCTGTTTTTT. Its translation is CASSPRTSGELFF.

The rearrangement uses TRBV4-2 and TRBJ2-7; 7 bases match TRBD2. This CDR3 is 15 amino acids long. V was pared by 0 bases and J by 6 bases, with 8 bases of the junction left unmatched. Germline V gives CDR1 LGHNA, CDR2 YNFKEQ. CDR3 in amino acids: CASSQDRGGSSEQYF. The CDR3 DNA is TGTGCCAGCAGCCAAGATCGGGGCGGGAGTTCCGAGCAGTACTTC.

This chain connects TRBV4-3 to TRBJ1-1, with TRBD1 matching 7 bases. The CDR3 is 14 residues long. V gave up 1 base and J gave up 5 bases; unmatched junction bases: 4. In germline, CDR1 is LGHNA, CDR2 YSLEER. The chain's CDR3 is CASSQVEGATEAFF. The DNA of the CDR3 is TGCGCCAGCAGCCAAGTAGAGGGGGCGACTGAAGCTTTCTTT.

The gene calls are TRBV6-6 and TRBJ1-2; possible D gene TRBD1, 5 bases. From germline, CDR1 is MNHNY and CDR2 SVGAGI (reference sequence). Trimming stripped 2 bases from V and 8 bases from J, with 15 bases between. The CDR3 extends over 14 amino acids. CDR3 bases: TGTGCCAGCAGTTACGCCAACGGGGGTTCGGGCTACACCTTC. This gives the protein CASSYANGGSGYTF.

This chain uses TRBV20-1 with TRBJ1-2; D ambiguous. The CDR3 loop spans 13 amino acids. Trimming shortened V by 4 bases and J by 8 bases, and 17 bases separated the two germline ends. Germline V gene data show CDR1 as DFQATT and CDR2 as SNEGSKA (reference sequence). This CDR3 is CSANSRDARGYTF. The CDR3 DNA reads TGCAGTGCTAACTCTAGGGATGCGAGGGGCTACACCTTC.

This clonotype was seen only once. V usage is TRBV7-9 and J usage is TRBJ2-2, with 8 bases identical to TRBD2. Trimming at V came to 1 base and at J to 0 bases, leaving 7 bases not matched to a gene. Germline V gene lookup returns CDR1 SEHNR and CDR2 FQNEAQ (reference sequence). The CDR3 length is 18 residues. CDR3 sequence: CASSLGRAGAANTGELFF. The CDR3 DNA reads as TGTGCCAGCAGCTTAGGTCGAGCGGGGGCCGCGAACACCGGGGAGCTGTTTTTT. Full variable domain (outside the CDR3, taken from reference TRBV7-9 and TRBJ2-2): DTGVSQNPRHKITKRGQNVTFRCDPISEHNRLYWYRQTLGQGPEFLTYFQNEAQLEKSRLLSDRFSAERPKGSFSTLEIQRTEQGDSAMYLCASSLGRAGAANTGELFFGEGSRLTVL.

The chain joins TRBV12-3 or TRBV12-4 to TRBJ1-1; D unclear. Trimming removed 2 bases at V and 6 bases at J, with 10 bases between. The CDR3 has 13 amino acids. CDR3 sequence: CASSLLPDPEAFF. The CDR3 DNA reads as TGTGCCAGCAGTTTACTCCCGGATCCTGAAGCTTTCTTT.

The chain employs TRBV30 and TRBJ1-2; weak D call: TRBD1 (5 bases). This CDR3 spans 16 amino acids. Germline V lookup: CDR1 GTSNPN, CDR2 SVGIG (reference sequence). V lost 5 bases and J 4 bases, leaving 23 bases between the germline ends. CDR3 in amino acids: CAWGPWGDSGVYGYTF. In DNA form, the CDR3 reads TGTGCCTGGGGACCTTGGGGAGACAGTGGTGTCTATGGCTACACCTTC. The full variable domain, in which reference TRBV30 and TRBJ1-2 provide the parts outside the CDR3, is SQTIHQWPATLVQPVGSPLSLECTVEGTSNPNLYWYRQAAGRGLQLLFYSVGIGQISSEVPQNLSASRPQDRQFILSSKKLLLSDSGFYLCAWGPWGDSGVYGYTFGSGTRLTVV.

The table lists this clonotype with a count of one. The V call is TRBV6-5, the J call TRBJ1-2; 7 bases fit TRBD1. CDR3 length: 16 amino acids. Unmatched junction bases numbered 8, after V lost 0 bases and J lost 4 bases. Per germline, CDR1 MNHEY and CDR2 SVGAGI. CDR3 sequence reads: CASSYSGTGEVYGYTF. The CDR3 nucleotides read TGTGCCAGCAGTTACTCGGGAACAGGGGAGGTCTATGGCTACACCTTC.

V and J are TRBV19 and TRBJ2-1, with D perhaps TRBD2 (6 bases). Germline V gives CDR1 LNHDA, CDR2 SQIVND (reference sequence). The CDR3 is made up of 15 amino acids. Trimming stripped 6 bases from V and 6 bases from J, with 18 bases between. CDR3 coding DNA: TGTGCCAGTAGGTTACATACTCAGGAGGGCAATGAGCAGTTCTTC. Residues: CASRLHTQEGNEQFF.

V is TRBV7-8 and J is TRBJ2-7; tentative D call: TRBD1 (5 bases). CDR3 size: 16 residues. The V gene lost 2 bases and the J gene lost 4 bases, with 18 bases spanning the gap. CDR1 is SGHVS, CDR2 FQNEAQ, per germline. CDR3 amino acids: CASSLYAGKGIYEQYF. In DNA, the CDR3 is TGTGCCAGCAGCTTATACGCAGGGAAGGGGATATACGAGCAGTACTTC.

This clonotype appeared a single time. The chain employs TRBV27 and TRBJ1-5; a weak D match, TRBD1 (6 bases). Between the trimmed V and J ends, which lost 3 bases and 9 bases, there was a span of 21 bases. Germline V lookup: CDR1 MNHEY, CDR2 SMNVEV (reference sequence). There are 16 residues in the CDR3. In DNA, the CDR3 is TGTGCCAGCAGTTTTCGAGGGGGGCAGGCTGGTGGGCCCCAGCATTTT. This codes for CASSFRGGQAGGPQHF.

The chain couples TRBV13 to TRBJ2-3, with a tentative D call TRBD1 (5 bases). CDR1 PRHDT and CDR2 FYEKMQ come from the germline V gene (reference sequence). V was trimmed by 0 bases and J by 1 base, leaving 8 bases between them. The CDR3 contains 15 residues. The chain's CDR3 is CASSLGGDGTDTQYF. The DNA for the CDR3 is TGTGCCAGCAGCTTAGGAGGGGATGGCACAGATACGCAGTATTTT.

This chain joins TRBV3-1 and TRBJ2-1; the D gene is possibly TRBD1 (7 bases). Between the trimmed V and J ends, which lost 0 bases and 0 bases, there was a span of 15 bases. Germline V gives CDR1 LGHDT, CDR2 YNNKEL (reference sequence). This CDR3 contains 18 residues. In DNA form, the CDR3 reads TGTGCCAGCAGCCAAGATCCGGCAGGGGGGAGCTCCTACAATGAGCAGTTCTTC. Its protein product is CASSQDPAGGSSYNEQFF.

The V and J genes are TRBV13 and TRBJ2-7; D might be TRBD1 or TRBD2, each matching 5 bases. This CDR3 is 14 amino acids long. Per the germline V gene, CDR1 is PRHDT and CDR2 is FYEKMQ (reference sequence). V lost 5 bases and J lost 1, with 12 bases in between. CDR3 sequence reads: CASSQRDGSYEQYF. CDR3 coding DNA: TGTGCCAGCAGCCAAAGGGACGGATCCTACGAGCAGTACTTC.

J is TRBJ2-5 and V is TRBV4-3; D gene ambiguous. Trimming took off 2 bases at V and 5 bases at J, with 18 bases between the two ends. This CDR3 comprises 16 residues. The germline V gene has CDR1 LGHNA and CDR2 YSLEER. CDR3 DNA: TGCGCCAGCAGCCAAAATATGGGTCGGATACGGGAGACCCAGTACTTC. Translating it yields CASSQNMGRIRETQYF.